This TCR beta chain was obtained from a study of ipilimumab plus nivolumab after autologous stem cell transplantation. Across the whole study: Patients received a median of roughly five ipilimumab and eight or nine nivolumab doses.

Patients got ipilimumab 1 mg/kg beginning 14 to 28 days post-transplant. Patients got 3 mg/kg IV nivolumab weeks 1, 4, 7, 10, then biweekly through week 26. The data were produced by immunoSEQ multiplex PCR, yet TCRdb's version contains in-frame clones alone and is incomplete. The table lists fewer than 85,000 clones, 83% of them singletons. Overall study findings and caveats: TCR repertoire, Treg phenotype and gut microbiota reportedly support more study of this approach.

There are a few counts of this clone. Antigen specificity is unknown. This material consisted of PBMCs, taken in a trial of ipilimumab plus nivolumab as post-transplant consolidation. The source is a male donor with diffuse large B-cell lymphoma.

The CDR3 DNA reads TGTGCCAGCAGCGACGTAAATTCACCCCTCCACTTT. It yields the protein CASSDVNSPLHF. This sequence joins TRBV2 and TRBJ1-6; no clear D. V was pared by 6 bases and J by 7 bases, with 7 bases between. Germline V CDR1 and CDR2: SNHLY, FYNNEI. The length of the CDR3 is 12 residues.